The rows below give T cell receptor beta chains drawn from one sample of a study of T cells after posttransplantation cyclophosphamide. Profiled with immunoSEQ multiplex PCR; TCRdb holds only in-frame clones, not every one. Listed here are 7,000 or so clones without any singletons, the top ten holding about 6.3%. The specimen comprised PBMCs, sampled after allogeneic stem cell transplant with posttransplant cyclophosphamide. The receptors originated from a female patient in her fifties who received an allogeneic stem cell transplant from an unrelated donor, was CMV-positive, and had acute GVHD only. Some T cells may be provided by the graft donor. Both conserved end residues are part of each CDR3. The order of the fields is clone size, J gene, V gene, D gene, CDR3 protein, CDR3 DNA. A D gene is named only where the DNA matches it firmly. Rows may omit the clone size; those that give it use once, few, many or a size class.

size: -
J: TRBJ1-6
V: TRBV29-1
D: -
CDR3: CSVDGTPGPNSPLHF
DNA: TGCAGCGTCGACGGGACTCCCGGACCTAATTCACCCCTCCACTTT

size: many
J: TRBJ1-4
V: TRBV7-2
D: TRBD1
CDR3: CASSSDRGGEKLFF
DNA: TGTGCCAGCAGCTCGGACAGGGGTGGGGAAAAACTGTTTTTT

size: few
J: TRBJ2-5
V: TRBV30
D: -
CDR3: CAWSRLFQETQYF
DNA: TGTGCCTGGAGCAGGCTATTCCAAGAGACCCAGTACTTC

size: many
J: TRBJ1-3
V: TRBV30
D: TRBD1
CDR3: CAWSTGNRNTIYF
DNA: TGTGCCTGGTCGACAGGGAACCGAAACACCATATATTTT

size: many
J: TRBJ1-1
V: TRBV2
D: TRBD1
CDR3: CASSGTGMNTEAFF
DNA: TGTGCCAGCAGTGGGACAGGGATGAACACTGAAGCTTTCTTT

size: -
J: TRBJ1-6
V: TRBV30
D: TRBD1
CDR3: CAWVAQGGSPLHF
DNA: TGTGCCTGGGTGGCGCAGGGGGGCTCACCCCTCCACTTT

size: many
J: TRBJ1-2
V: TRBV10-3
D: -
CDR3: CAAAGSLRLGYTF
DNA: TGTGCCGCCGCAGGGTCCCTTCGGCTTGGCTACACCTTC

size: many
J: TRBJ2-1
V: TRBV15
D: TRBD2
CDR3: CATSRVREGNNEQFF
DNA: TGTGCCACCAGCAGAGTTCGGGAGGGGAACAATGAGCAGTTCTTC

size: many
J: TRBJ1-2
V: TRBV7-8
D: TRBD1
CDR3: CASSSTGADYGYTF
DNA: TGTGCCAGCAGCTCCACAGGGGCCGACTATGGCTACACCTTC

size: many
J: TRBJ1-1
V: TRBV5-1
D: -
CDR3: CASSLDPYREAGEAFF
DNA: TGCGCCAGCAGCTTGGACCCCTACAGGGAAGCCGGTGAAGCTTTCTTT

size: many
J: TRBJ2-5
V: TRBV4-3
D: TRBD2
CDR3: CASSPGRGETQYF
DNA: TGCGCCAGCAGCCCCGGGAGGGGGGAGACCCAGTACTTC

size: many
J: TRBJ2-7
V: TRBV5-1
D: -
CDR3: CASSLVPGMGEQYF
DNA: TGCGCCAGCAGCTTGGTCCCGGGGATGGGCGAGCAGTACTTC

size: many
J: TRBJ2-1
V: TRBV5-1
D: TRBD2
CDR3: CASSLAGLAGVNEQFF
DNA: TGCGCCAGCAGCTTGGCCGGACTAGCGGGAGTAAATGAGCAGTTCTTC

size: many
J: TRBJ2-7
V: TRBV28
D: -
CDR3: CASSEQGSSYEQYF
DNA: TGTGCCAGCAGTGAACAGGGATCCTCCTACGAGCAGTACTTC

size: many
J: TRBJ2-1
V: TRBV7-8
D: TRBD2
CDR3: CASSLAPGLANYNEQFF
DNA: TGTGCCAGCAGCTTGGCCCCGGGACTAGCGAATTACAATGAGCAGTTCTTC

size: many
J: TRBJ1-5
V: TRBV7-2
D: -
CDR3: CASSQDRGRGNQPQHF
DNA: TGTGCCAGCAGCCAGGACAGAGGTAGGGGCAATCAGCCCCAGCATTTT

size: many
J: TRBJ2-7
V: TRBV7-9
D: -
CDR3: CASSSGTDHEQYF
DNA: TGTGCCAGCAGCTCCGGGACTGATCACGAGCAGTACTTC

size: many
J: TRBJ2-2
V: TRBV5-4
D: TRBD2
CDR3: CASSLGLAGGRTGELFF
DNA: TGTGCCAGCAGCTTGGGGCTAGCGGGAGGTCGCACCGGGGAGCTGTTTTTT

size: many
J: TRBJ2-1
V: TRBV5-1
D: TRBD2
CDR3: CASSRSGLDYNEQFF
DNA: TGCGCCAGCAGCCGTAGCGGGCTGGACTACAATGAGCAGTTCTTC

size: many
J: TRBJ2-1
V: TRBV2
D: TRBD2
CDR3: CASTPGTSGTSYNEQFF
DNA: TGTGCCAGCACCCCCGGGACTAGCGGGACGAGTTACAATGAGCAGTTCTTC

size: many
J: TRBJ2-1
V: TRBV9
D: TRBD2
CDR3: CASSVHETSALNEQFF
DNA: TGTGCCAGCAGCGTGCATGAAACTAGCGCCCTCAATGAGCAGTTCTTC

size: medium-sized
J: TRBJ1-1
V: TRBV5-5
D: -
CDR3: CASSFGSLSTEAFF
DNA: TGTGCCAGCAGCTTCGGGAGTCTAAGCACTGAAGCTTTCTTT

size: many
J: TRBJ2-3
V: TRBV4-3
D: TRBD2
CDR3: CASSQDITGGHGDTQYF
DNA: TGCGCCAGCAGCCAAGATATAACGGGAGGGCATGGAGATACGCAGTATTTT

size: many
J: TRBJ2-5
V: TRBV11-2
D: -
CDR3: CASSSPYQETQYF
DNA: TGTGCCAGCAGCTCCCCATACCAAGAGACCCAGTACTTC

size: many
J: TRBJ1-2
V: TRBV28
D: TRBD1
CDR3: CALGRQGHGYTF
DNA: TGTGCCCTGGGTCGACAGGGTCATGGCTACACCTTC